This record looks at one T cell receptor beta chain sequence and its context. The data were obtained in a study of blood T cell repertoires in COVID-19. The overall study: The study drew acute and convalescent COVID-19 samples from the United States, Italy and Spain. In each case, the material was cDNA or gDNA derived from T cells, B-cell-depleted T cells, or PBMCs.

The Seattle patients joined while their infection was active and were tracked longitudinally afterward. In the study's own analysis: It was from reference gene primer amplification that nucleated cell counts were estimated. Sequencing was performed with immunoSEQ multiplex PCR; in TCRdb, only in-frame clones are kept and a portion is missing. V and J calls and clone size are given by that table; D and trimming were obtained from the DNA. The data hold approximately 170,000 clones, with just under 85% observed a single time. The CDR3 length is 11 residues. V was trimmed by 5 bases and J by 4 bases, leaving 5 bases between them.

The receptor comes from a woman older than 75 with COVID-19, enrolled during active disease. The chain joins TRBV12-3 or TRBV12-4 to TRBJ1-2; no reliable D call. The sequencing input was peripheral blood. For the CDR3, the DNA is TGTGCCAGCAGTACAGTCTATGGCTACACCTTC. It specifies CASSTVYGYTF.